This T cell receptor (beta chain) was captured by sequencing in a study of beta chain features in type 1 diabetes. Findings of the study overall: Across all four CD4+ subsets, people with type 1 diabetes showed modestly shorter TCRB CDR3s.

Expressed TCRB transcripts were sequenced, since all the RNA that had been isolated was reverse transcribed. Naive, central memory and regulatory T cell samples averaged roughly 3.6 million reads. Assay: immunoSEQ multiplex PCR; the TCRdb copy retains only in-frame clones and omits some. The repertoire consists of 300,000 or so clones, with around an eighth occurring once and the leading ten covering about 0.015%. The table lists this clone with a few counts. Its antigen is still unknown. Germline CDR1 and CDR2: MNHEY and SVGAGI. V shed 0 bases, J shed 15 bases, and the junction held 8 bases outside the gene matches. The CDR3 length is 13 residues. CD45RO/CCR7/CD25/CD127/CD95/CD27 staining was used to isolate CD4+ naive, central memory, regulatory and stem cell-like memory cells by sorting. Purity of each sorted population was above 98%.

This TCR derives from a woman between 18 and 30 years old with type 1 diabetes. The sample comprised naive CD4+ T cells from blood. The genes are TRBV6-5 and TRBJ2-4; 7 bases align to TRBD1. This CDR3 reads CASSYSDGTVVYF. In DNA form, the CDR3 reads TGTGCCAGCAGTTACTCGGATGGGACAGTGGTGTACTTC.